This note documents a single T cell receptor (beta chain) sequence. The antigen is undetermined. This entry is derived from a study of cytomegalovirus exposure and HLA in healthy donors. Broader study findings: In an earlier analysis, about 87% or about 30%: the productive usage of most TCR beta V segments.

CDR1 SGHTA and CDR2 FQGTGA come from the germline V gene. The CDR3 sequence is 16 residues long. V shed 4 bases and J 2 bases; nucleotides not matched to a gene: 7. The PCR used 60 Vbeta and 13 Jbeta primers. Profiled with immunoSEQ multiplex PCR; TCRdb holds only in-frame clones, not every one. The data show roughly 190,000 clones, over 60% seen once. This TCR was recovered from a woman aged 40 to 50 in good health and CMV-seronegative. V is TRBV7-3 and J is TRBJ2-3; 9 nucleotides agree with TRBD2. Sequencing used PBMCs. CDR3 sequence: CASSSRGGRATDTQYF. DNA for the CDR3: TGTGCCAGCAGCTCAAGGGGCGGGAGGGCCACAGATACGCAGTATTTT. The full variable domain, in which reference TRBV7-3 and TRBJ2-3 provide the parts outside the CDR3, is GAGVSQTPSNKVTEKGKYVELRCDPISGHTALYWYRQSLGQGPEFLIYFQGTGAADDSGLPNDRFFAVRPEGSVSTLKIQRTERGDSAVYLCASSSRGGRATDTQYFGPGTRLTVL.